One sample yielded the 16 T cell receptor beta chains listed below, sequenced in a study of blood T cell repertoires in COVID-19. Method: immunoSEQ multiplex PCR; TCRdb's copy keeps in-frame clones and lacks some. The table has roughly 250,000 clones, around 89% seen once; the top ten hold roughly 10%. The material sequenced was PBMCs or T cells enriched from blood (not recorded which). These TCRs come from a man aged 35-49 years who had recovered from COVID-19.

The CDR3 sequence is CASSPGQGIPGANVLTF. In DNA, the CDR3 is TGTGCCAGCTCACCGGGACAGGGCATCCCTGGGGCCAACGTCCTGACTTTC. The chain links TRBV18 to TRBJ2-6, with TRBD1 matching over 9 bases. With V trimmed by 3 bases and J by 2 bases, 5 bases remained unmatched. The germline CDR1 and CDR2 sequences are KGHSH and LQKENI. The CDR3 has 17 residues. The complete variable domain, with remaining parts taken from reference TRBV18 and TRBJ2-6, reads NAGVMQNPRHLVRRRGQEARLRCSPMKGHSHVYWYRQLPEEGLKFMVYLQKENIIDESGMPKERFSAEFPKEGPSILRIQQVVRGDSAAYFCASSPGQGIPGANVLTFGAGSRLTVL.

A remark on this clone: Different DNA sequences within this sample yield the same CDR3. The rearrangement uses TRBV19 and TRBJ2-7; 8 bases map to TRBD1. CDR1 LNHDA and CDR2 SQIVND come from the germline V gene (reference sequence). The CDR3 is 15 amino acids. The J segment lost 0 bases and the V segment lost 4 bases, leaving 5 bases of the junction unmatched. Written as DNA, the CDR3 is TGTGCCAGTAGTACAGGGACAGGCGGCTCCTACGAGCAGTACTTC. Its translation is CASSTGTGGSYEQYF.

This chain's CDR3 is CASSAGTGDISYEQYF. CDR3 coding DNA: TGTGCCAGTAGTGCCGGGACAGGGGATATCTCCTACGAGCAGTACTTC. This chain joins TRBV19 and TRBJ2-7; 10 bases are shared with TRBD1. J lost 0 bases, V lost 5 bases, and 7 bases had no gene match. The CDR3 is made up of 16 amino acids. CDR1 is LNHDA, CDR2 SQIVND, per germline (reference sequence).

This chain's CDR3 is CASSAAPGSREQFF. In DNA form, the CDR3 reads TGTGCCAGCAGCGCCGCCCCTGGGAGCAGGGAGCAGTTCTTC. This chain joins TRBV7-8 and TRBJ2-1; a weak D match, TRBD2 (5 bases). This CDR3 is 14 amino acids long. V was pared by 5 bases and J by 10 bases, with 18 bases between. Per the germline V gene, CDR1 is SGHVS and CDR2 is FQNEAQ.

The J gene is TRBJ2-2, the V gene TRBV9, with TRBD2 as a possible D gene (6 bases). The V end lost 4 bases, the J end lost 6 bases, and 16 bases lay between the germline ends. Germline CDR1 and CDR2: SGDLS and YYNGEE. The CDR3 runs 15 residues. Here the CDR3 DNA reads TGTGCCAGCAGCCCGGGGTGGGGGGAATCCGGGGAGCTGTTTTTT. Its translation is CASSPGWGESGELFF.

This chain joins TRBV7-2 and TRBJ1-4; maybe TRBD1 (6 bases). Germline values: CDR1 SGHTA, CDR2 FQGNSA. V was trimmed by 3 bases and J by 1 base, leaving 9 bases between them. CDR3 length equals 15 residues. In DNA, the CDR3 is TGTGCCAGCAGCTTGTCAGGGGTAACTAATGAAAAACTGTTTTTT. As protein: CASSLSGVTNEKLFF.

The chain couples TRBV7-9 to TRBJ1-5; 10 positions agree with TRBD1. This CDR3 is 17 amino acids long. The V segment lost 4 bases and the J segment 2 bases; nucleotides outside the gene matches: 8. CDR1 is SEHNR and CDR2 is FQNEAQ in the germline V gene (reference sequence). The DNA of the CDR3 is TGTGCCAGCAGCTCCGGGACAGGGGATTGGGGCAATCAGCCCCAGCATTTT. Protein sequence: CASSSGTGDWGNQPQHF.

The V and J genes are TRBV14 and TRBJ2-7, with 7 bases fitting TRBD1. CDR1 and CDR2 (germline): SGHDN, FVKESK. V was clipped by 0 bases and J by 0 bases; unmatched bases: 14. The length of the CDR3 is 19 residues. The CDR3 here is CASSQDFGTELVGSYEQYF. The CDR3, as DNA: TGTGCCAGCAGCCAAGATTTTGGGACAGAGCTGGTCGGCTCCTACGAGCAGTACTTC.

The chain is built from TRBV9 and TRBJ2-5, with 7 bases fitting TRBD1. The V gene end was trimmed by 4 bases and the J gene end by 4 bases; junction bases not matched to a gene: 10. The CDR3 extends over 15 amino acids. Germline CDR1 and CDR2: SGDLS and YYNGEE. CDR3 nucleotides: TGTGCCAGCAGCCCCCGGGACAGTTCGGGAGAGACCCAGTACTTC. Its protein is CASSPRDSSGETQYF.

This clone has a single count. The genes are TRBV7-8 and TRBJ1-2; TRBD1 agrees at 9 bases. V lost 3 bases and J lost 10; bases outside the gene matches: 9. Germline V CDR1 and CDR2: SGHVS, FQNEAQ. This CDR3 has 14 amino acids. The CDR3 region is CASSLAGQGSDYTF. DNA of the CDR3: TGTGCCAGCAGCTTGGCGGGACAGGGCAGCGACTACACCTTC.

The CDR3 DNA reads as TGTGCCAGTAGTATAGCGGGACAGGGTTCTGGGGCCAACGTCCTGACTTTC. Amino acid sequence: CASSIAGQGSGANVLTF. The V call is TRBV19, the J call TRBJ2-6; 9 bases line up with TRBD1. J lost 1 base, V lost 1 base, and 2 bases had no gene match. Germline V lookup: CDR1 LNHDA, CDR2 SQIVND (reference sequence). CDR3 length: 17 residues.

The chain joins TRBV11-3 to TRBJ2-2; 9 bases align to TRBD1. This CDR3 is built from 15 residues. Germline CDR1 and CDR2: SGHNT and YENEEA. V was clipped by 5 bases and J by 5 bases; unmatched bases: 6. The CDR3 DNA is TGTGCCAGCAGCGCAAGAGACAGGGGGACCGGGGAGCTGTTTTTT. It codes for CASSARDRGTGELFF.

This clone was found once. The V gene is TRBV5-5, the J gene TRBJ1-5; D perhaps matches TRBD1 (5 bases). Germline values: CDR1 SGHKS, CDR2 YYEKEE (reference sequence). The CDR3 runs to 14 residues. Trimming left V 6 bases short and J 6 bases short, with 16 bases between. CDR3 amino acids: CASNNGGTGQPQHF. CDR3 DNA: TGTGCCAGCAACAACGGAGGGACGGGTCAGCCCCAGCATTTT.

The genes are TRBV5-6 and TRBJ1-5; D gene ambiguous. Trimming cost V 2 bases and J 7 bases, with 16 bases left between them. The CDR3 totals 15 residues. Germline CDR1 is SGHDT and CDR2 is YYEEEE. The CDR3 DNA reads TGTGCCAGCAGCTTCCAGATAGGGTCGGGACAGCCCCAGCATTTT. It specifies CASSFQIGSGQPQHF.

This sequence joins TRBV18 and TRBJ2-6, with D hard to call. Germline V gene sequence: CDR1 KGHSH, CDR2 LQKENI. Trimming left V 5 bases short and J 0 bases short, with 5 bases between. This CDR3 has 14 amino acids. DNA for the CDR3: TGTGCCAGCTCATCGAGCTCTGGGGCCAACGTCCTGACTTTC. It specifies CASSSSSGANVLTF. The full variable domain, in which reference TRBV18 and TRBJ2-6 provide the parts outside the CDR3, is NAGVMQNPRHLVRRRGQEARLRCSPMKGHSHVYWYRQLPEEGLKFMVYLQKENIIDESGMPKERFSAEFPKEGPSILRIQQVVRGDSAAYFCASSSSSGANVLTFGAGSRLTVL.

This clone has a count of ten or more. The chain joins TRBV29-1 to TRBJ2-7, with 11 bases matching TRBD2. The V segment lost 7 bases and the J segment 3 bases; nucleotides outside the gene matches: 5. Germline CDR1 SQVTM, CDR2 ANQGSEA. The CDR3 runs 13 residues. CDR3 coding DNA: TGCAGCGCCGGGACTAGCGGCCTCTACGAGCAGTACTTC. Its protein product is CSAGTSGLYEQYF.